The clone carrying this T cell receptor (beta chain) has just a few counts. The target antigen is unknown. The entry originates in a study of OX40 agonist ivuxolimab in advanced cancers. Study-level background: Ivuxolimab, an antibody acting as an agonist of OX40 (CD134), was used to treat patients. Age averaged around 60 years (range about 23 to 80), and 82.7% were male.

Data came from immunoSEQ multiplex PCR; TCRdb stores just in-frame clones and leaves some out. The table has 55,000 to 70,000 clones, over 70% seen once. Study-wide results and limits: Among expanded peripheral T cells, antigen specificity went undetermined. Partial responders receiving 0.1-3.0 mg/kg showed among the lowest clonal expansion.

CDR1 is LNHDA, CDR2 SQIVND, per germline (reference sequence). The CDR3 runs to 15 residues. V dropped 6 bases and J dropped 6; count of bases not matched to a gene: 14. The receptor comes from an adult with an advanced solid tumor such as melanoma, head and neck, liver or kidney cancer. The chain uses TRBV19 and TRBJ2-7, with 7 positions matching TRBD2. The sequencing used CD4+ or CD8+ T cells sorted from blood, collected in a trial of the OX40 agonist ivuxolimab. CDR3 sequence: CASSTRRGDRSEQYF. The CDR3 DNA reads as TGTGCCAGTAGCACCCGACGGGGGGATCGAAGCGAGCAGTACTTC.